This TCR beta chain was sequenced in a study of Ad26.COV2.S vaccination and SARS-CoV-2 variants. Points from the study as a whole: Researchers cautioned that TCR breadth and depth analyses may have underestimated total T cell responses. Reported findings describe substantial breadth in spike-specific CD8+ and CD4+ T cell responses following vaccination.

As to treatment: about 20 received Ad26.COV2.S at low or high dose, single or two shots; five or six received placebo; per-sample allocation not given. Samples came from day 63 after the first vaccine or placebo injection. The shot given was an Ad26 vector that makes Wuhan-strain SARS-CoV-2 spike. Sequencing used immunoSEQ multiplex PCR; TCRdb keeps in-frame clones, though not all of them. Of about 680,000 clones listed, more than 80% are singletons. The CDR3 loop spans 17 amino acids. Germline CDR1 reads LGHDT; CDR2 reads YNNKEL (reference sequence). Deletions cut 0 bases from V and 0 bases from J, with 12 bases between. With regard to this clone: As yet, its antigen is unknown.

The specimen comprised peripheral blood, sampled in a trial of Ad26.COV2.S vaccine versus placebo. This chain connects TRBV3-1 (or the pseudogene TRBV3-2) to TRBJ2-1, with a weak D call TRBD2 (5 bases). This receptor was taken from a person aged 18 to 59 who received the Ad26.COV2.S COVID-19 vaccine or a placebo. Here the CDR3 reads CASSQDAGRSSYNEQFF. CDR3 DNA: TGTGCCAGCAGCCAAGATGCGGGCCGGAGCTCCTACAATGAGCAGTTCTTC.